The 23 T cell receptor beta chains below all came from one sample that was sequenced in a study of T cell changes during pregnancy in multiple sclerosis. Data came from immunoSEQ multiplex PCR; TCRdb stores just in-frame clones and leaves some out. This repertoire shows just under 100,000 clones, approximately 93% found once; its top ten account for more than 0.75%. Sample: peripheral blood, taken after pregnancy. The receptors stem from a female donor with multiple sclerosis, enrolled in a pregnancy study.

This clone was observed once. This chain joins TRBV6-5 and TRBJ1-1; 7 bases line up with TRBD1. The germline gives CDR1 MNHEY, CDR2 SVGAGI. This CDR3 has 13 amino acids. J gave up 4 bases and V 2 bases, and 1 base lay outside the gene matches. The CDR3 nucleotides are TGTGCCAGCAGTTACAGGGGGCCCACTGAAGCTTTCTTT. It is translated as CASSYRGPTEAFF.

The rearrangement joins TRBV4-1 to TRBJ2-5, with D possibly being TRBD2 (6 bases). This CDR3 comprises 15 residues. Trimming took 6 bases from V and 2 from J, leaving 16 bases between them. CDR1 and CDR2 (germline): MGHRA, YSYEKL. The DNA of the CDR3 is TGCGCCAGCAGGGTCCAGGGAGGAGGTCAAGAGACCCAGTACTTC. It is translated as CASRVQGGGQETQYF.

V gene TRBV27 combines with J gene TRBJ2-1, with 11 nucleotides matching TRBD2. The CDR3 covers 16 residues. Unmatched junction bases numbered 9, after V lost 6 bases and J lost 5 bases. From germline, CDR1 is MNHEY and CDR2 SMNVEV (reference sequence). The CDR3, as DNA: TGTGCCAGCAGCAGAACCGGGACTAGCGGCCACAATGAGCAGTTCTTC. Its translation is CASSRTGTSGHNEQFF.

This clone has only one observation. V gene TRBV7-9 combines with J gene TRBJ2-3; D remains ambiguous. The CDR3 runs to 14 residues. Germline V gene sequence: CDR1 SEHNR, CDR2 FQNEAQ (reference sequence). The V end was cut by 3 bases, the J end by 6 bases, with 13 bases between. CDR3 DNA: TGTGCCAGCAGCTTGGGCAGTCACTCCGATACGCAGTATTTT. Protein sequence: CASSLGSHSDTQYF. Drawing the rest from reference TRBV7-9 and TRBJ2-3, the complete variable domain is DTGVSQNPRHKITKRGQNVTFRCDPISEHNRLYWYRQTLGQGPEFLTYFQNEAQLEKSRLLSDRFSAERPKGSFSTLEIQRTEQGDSAMYLCASSLGSHSDTQYFGPGTRLTVL.

The chain employs TRBV15 and TRBJ1-1; D is undetermined. V lost 1 base, J lost 3 bases, and 9 bases lay in between. This CDR3 spans 14 amino acids. CDR1 and CDR2 from the germline V gene are LNHNV and YYDKDF (reference sequence). CDR3 nucleotides: TGTGCCACCAGCAGAGCCCGAGAGGACACTGAAGCTTTCTTT. Amino acids: CATSRAREDTEAFF. The whole variable domain, filled in from reference TRBV15 and TRBJ1-1, reads DAMVIQNPRYQVTQFGKPVTLSCSQTLNHNVMYWYQQKSSQAPKLLFHYYDKDFNNEADTPDNFQSRRPNTSFCFLDIRSPGLGDTAMYLCATSRAREDTEAFFGQGTRLTVV.

This clone has just a few counts. V gene TRBV30 combines with J gene TRBJ2-7, with D possibly being TRBD1 (5 bases). Germline lookup yields CDR1 GTSNPN and CDR2 SVGIG (reference sequence). The CDR3 covers 14 residues. V shed 2 bases and J shed 6 bases, with 17 bases lying between them. This chain's CDR3 is CAWSRGSPSSEQYF. The CDR3 region has the DNA TGTGCCTGGAGTAGGGGAAGTCCGTCTTCCGAGCAGTACTTC.

This clone has only a few counts. The V and J genes are TRBV6-1 and TRBJ1-2; tentative D call: TRBD1 (6 bases). Trimming cost V 5 bases and J 8 bases, with 9 bases left between them. The CDR3 length is 11 residues. Germline V CDR1 and CDR2: MNHNS, SASEGT. Here the CDR3 reads CASSRGNGYTF. CDR3 DNA: TGTGCCAGCAGTAGGGGGAACGGCTACACCTTC.

The V and J genes are TRBV19 and TRBJ2-7; D perhaps matches TRBD1 (6 bases). The V end was cut by 7 bases, the J end by 3 bases, with 10 bases between. The CDR3 runs to 12 residues. The germline gives CDR1 LNHDA, CDR2 SQIVND (reference sequence). CDR3 amino acids: CASTRDIYEQYF. The CDR3 DNA follows: TGTGCCAGTACCAGGGACATCTACGAGCAGTACTTC.

This chain links TRBV28 with TRBJ2-7, with 7 bases lining up with TRBD1. CDR3 length: 13 amino acids. Germline CDR1 and CDR2: MDHEN and SYDVKM. Trimming at V came to 10 bases and at J to 0 bases, leaving 6 bases not matched to a gene. The CDR3 here is CAITDRDSYEQYF. The CDR3 coding sequence is TGTGCCATCACTGACAGGGACTCCTACGAGCAGTACTTC.

This chain uses TRBV5-1 with TRBJ2-6, with TRBD1 identical over 9 bases. Trimming cost V 6 bases and J 4 bases; bases outside gene matches: 11. CDR3 length equals 17 residues. Germline V gives CDR1 SGHRS, CDR2 YFSETQ. The CDR3 sequence is CASTHRGPGTGANVLTF. The DNA of the CDR3 is TGCGCCAGCACCCACAGGGGGCCGGGAACCGGGGCCAACGTCCTGACTTTC.

This clone came up once. V gene TRBV18 combines with J gene TRBJ1-4, with TRBD1 matching 8 bases. V lost 6 bases and J lost 6; bases outside the gene matches: 3. Germline V gene lookup returns CDR1 KGHSH and CDR2 LQKENI. This CDR3 is built from 13 residues. DNA of the CDR3: TGTGCCAGCTCGCCGGACAGGGATGAAAAACTGTTTTTT. It is translated as CASSPDRDEKLFF. The variable domain in full, with the rest retrieved from reference TRBV18 and TRBJ1-4, is NAGVMQNPRHLVRRRGQEARLRCSPMKGHSHVYWYRQLPEEGLKFMVYLQKENIIDESGMPKERFSAEFPKEGPSILRIQQVVRGDSAAYFCASSPDRDEKLFFGSGTQLSVL.

The genes are TRBV18 and TRBJ1-5; the D is unclear. Germline V CDR1 and CDR2: KGHSH, LQKENI. CDR3 size: 14 residues. Deletions cut 2 bases from V and 3 bases from J, with 8 bases between. CDR3 in DNA: TGTGCCAGCTCACCAGAGGCCTACAATCAGCCCCAGCATTTT. It specifies CASSPEAYNQPQHF.

This chain joins TRBV13 and TRBJ1-2; D ambiguous. The CDR3 spans 13 residues. Germline V CDR1 and CDR2: PRHDT, FYEKMQ (reference sequence). V lost 4 bases, J lost 8 bases, and 14 bases lay in between. CDR3 nucleotide sequence: TGTGCCAGCAGCTCCGGGTTCTCCCAAGGCTACACCTTC. This translates into CASSSGFSQGYTF.

The chain couples TRBV29-1 to TRBJ2-1; D ambiguous. Germline values: CDR1 SQVTM, CDR2 ANQGSEA. V lost 4 bases to trimming and J lost 2 bases, with 18 bases between them. The CDR3 runs 16 residues. CDR3 amino acids: CSVAGSSLRAYNEQFF. The CDR3 DNA reads as TGCAGCGTTGCCGGGTCTTCCCTCCGGGCCTACAATGAGCAGTTCTTC.

V usage is TRBV19 and J usage is TRBJ2-6; TRBD1 matches at 9 bases. V shed 4 bases and J 3 bases; nucleotides not matched to a gene: 4. The CDR3 totals 16 residues. Looked up from germline, CDR1 is LNHDA and CDR2 is SQIVND (reference sequence). The CDR3 coding sequence is TGTGCCAGTAGTAACAGGGGGCTCGGTGGGGCCAACGTCCTGACTTTC. Residues: CASSNRGLGGANVLTF.

This chain joins TRBV6-6 and TRBJ1-4; D is unresolved. This CDR3 region has 13 residues. Per germline, CDR1 MNHNY and CDR2 SVGAGI (reference sequence). The V gene lost 7 bases and the J gene lost 5 bases, with 11 bases spanning the gap. The CDR3 sequence: CASISGKNEKLFF. CDR3 sequence (DNA): TGTGCCAGCATCTCCGGGAAGAATGAAAAACTGTTTTTT.

The rearrangement uses TRBV6-6 and TRBJ1-5, with TRBD1 identical over 9 bases. This CDR3 is built from 14 residues. The V segment lost 7 bases and the J segment 4 bases; nucleotides outside the gene matches: 5. The V gene's germline CDR1 is MNHNY and CDR2 SVGAGI (reference sequence). The CDR3 sequence is CASTTGGRNQPQHF. The CDR3 nucleotides are TGTGCCAGCACGACAGGGGGACGTAATCAGCCCCAGCATTTT.

The chain employs TRBV11-3 and TRBJ2-1; 7 nucleotides line up with TRBD2. Unmatched junction bases numbered 12, after V lost 10 bases and J lost 6 bases. The CDR3 runs 14 residues. Per the germline V gene, CDR1 is SGHNT and CDR2 is YENEEA. CDR3 bases: TGTGCCACCAGTACTACTAGCGCTGGCAATGAGCAGTTCTTC. Translated: CATSTTSAGNEQFF.

The chain uses TRBV5-1 and TRBJ2-7, with a weak D call TRBD1 (6 bases). CDR3 length: 15 residues. The germline V and J ends were trimmed by 2 bases and 0 bases, with 12 bases remaining between them. Germline V gene sequence: CDR1 SGHRS, CDR2 YFSETQ. The CDR3 nucleotides are TGCGCCAGCAGCTTACAGGGTGGGCTCTCCTACGAGCAGTACTTC. Residues: CASSLQGGLSYEQYF.

J is TRBJ2-1 and V is TRBV15; TRBD2 might be the D (6 bases). V was pared by 1 base and J by 11 bases, with 9 bases between. Germline CDR1 and CDR2: LNHNV and YYDKDF (reference sequence). The CDR3 consists of 12 residues. CDR3 residues: CATSRVGGKQFF. The CDR3 DNA reads TGTGCCACCAGCAGAGTGGGAGGTAAGCAGTTCTTC.

This chain joins TRBV5-6 and TRBJ2-7; D ambiguous. Looked up from germline, CDR1 is SGHDT and CDR2 is YYEEEE. This CDR3 region has 11 residues. The V end was cut by 4 bases, the J end by 1 base, with 3 bases between. The CDR3 coding sequence is TGTGCCAGCAGCCATTCCTACGAGCAGTACTTC. This gives the protein CASSHSYEQYF.

The V gene is TRBV6-1, the J gene TRBJ2-6; D remains ambiguous. The germline V gene has CDR1 MNHNS and CDR2 SASEGT. The CDR3 spans 15 residues. Deletions cut 7 bases from V and 3 bases from J, with 13 bases between. This chain's CDR3 is CASTGGALGANVLTF. The CDR3 DNA reads TGTGCCAGCACCGGTGGAGCCCTTGGGGCCAACGTCCTGACTTTC.

This chain joins TRBV18 and TRBJ1-2; D is undetermined. Germline V gives CDR1 KGHSH, CDR2 LQKENI. Trimming took off 3 bases at V and 4 bases at J, with 21 bases between the two ends. The CDR3 contains 17 residues. The CDR3 coding sequence is TGTGCCAGCTCACCCGAACCAGTCGGCAAAGGCGGCTATGGCTACACCTTC. It encodes CASSPEPVGKGGYGYTF.